Below, 10 T cell receptor beta chains from the same sample are listed, as sequenced in a study of cytomegalovirus exposure and HLA in healthy donors. The PCR was carried out with 60 Vbeta primers and 13 Jbeta primers. Libraries were prepared by immunoSEQ multiplex PCR; TCRdb keeps only in-frame clonotypes and omits some of them. Found here are about 110,000 clones, more than 70% of them singletons; the top ten hold about 2.2%. Sequenced material: PBMCs. These receptors all come from a man aged 25 to 40 in good health and CMV-seronegative.

The CDR3 reads CASSQRQGRGGYTF. CDR3 nucleotide sequence: TGTGCCAGCAGCCAACGACAGGGGAGGGGTGGCTACACCTTC. This rearrangement joins TRBV14 to TRBJ1-2; TRBD1 agrees at 8 bases. Trimming took 2 bases from V and 7 from J; bases not matched to a gene: 6. Germline V gene data show CDR1 as SGHDN and CDR2 as FVKESK. CDR3 length: 14 amino acids.

Concerning this clone itself: A junction boundary mismatches the germline segment, possibly from a read error. The sample carries other DNA sequences with the same CDR3. This chain uses TRBV2 with TRBJ1-1, with D unresolved. This CDR3 is built from 15 residues. From germline, CDR1 is SNHLY and CDR2 FYNNEI. The DNA of the CDR3 is TGTGCCAGTAGTGACCGGGGTGAAATGAACACTGAAGCTTTCTTT. Its translation: CASSDRGEMNTEAFF.

The V gene is TRBV6-1, the J gene TRBJ1-5; no definite D call. The CDR3 length is 15 residues. V gave up 5 bases and J gave up 0 bases, with 11 bases separating them. Germline CDR1 reads MNHNS; CDR2 reads SASEGT. For the CDR3, the DNA is TGTGCCAGCAGTCTGGACTCAAATAGCAATCAGCCCCAGCATTTT. It yields the protein CASSLDSNSNQPQHF.

This chain joins TRBV18 and TRBJ2-5; 7 bases map to TRBD1. Germline CDR1 and CDR2: KGHSH and LQKENI. The trim removed 2 bases at V and 5 bases at J, leaving 14 bases unmatched. The length of the CDR3 is 17 residues. The DNA of the CDR3 is TGTGCCAGCTCACCAGCAAGAGGACAGGCCCCTAGGGAGACCCAGTACTTC. This sequence encodes CASSPARGQAPRETQYF.

The rearrangement joins TRBV12-5 to TRBJ2-5, with 9 positions matching TRBD1. Unmatched junction bases numbered 5, after V lost 1 base and J lost 2 bases. The CDR3 sequence is 16 residues long. CDR1 is LGHNT, CDR2 FRNRAP, per germline. The CDR3 coding sequence is TGTGCTAGTGGTTTGGGTCGACAGGGGGGGCAAGAGACCCAGTACTTC. Translating gives CASGLGRQGGQETQYF.

The chain combines TRBV2 with TRBJ1-1; 8 nucleotides agree with TRBD1. The CDR3 covers 14 residues. The germline V gene encodes CDR1 SNHLY and CDR2 FYNNEI. Trimming took 9 bases from V and 1 from J; bases not matched to a gene: 7. CDR3 amino acids: CASLDREGNTEAFF. CDR3 DNA: TGTGCCAGTCTGGACAGGGAGGGGAACACTGAAGCTTTCTTT.

DNA for the CDR3: TGTGCCAGCAGCCTACTTATAGGACAGGGCGGCACTGAAGCTTTCTTT. It codes for CASSLLIGQGGTEAFF. The chain couples TRBV14 to TRBJ1-1; 8 nucleotides align to TRBD1. Trimming removed 4 bases from V and 4 bases from J; junction bases left unmatched: 11. Germline loops: CDR1 SGHDN, CDR2 FVKESK. The CDR3 length is 16 residues. Complete variable domain (other parts from reference TRBV14 and TRBJ1-1): EAGVTQFPSHSVIEKGQTVTLRCDPISGHDNLYWYRRVMGKEIKFLLHFVKESKQDESGMPNNRFLAERTGGTYSTLKVQPAELEDSGVYFCASSLLIGQGGTEAFFGQGTRLTVV.

This clone has a single count. The chain is built from TRBV19 and TRBJ1-3, with 7 bases matching TRBD1. Trimming cost V 9 bases and J 3 bases; bases outside gene matches: 8. Germline CDR1 LNHDA, CDR2 SQIVND (reference sequence). The CDR3 covers 14 residues. CDR3: CASHYRGGGNTIYF. The CDR3 DNA reads as TGTGCCAGCCACTACAGGGGAGGTGGAAACACCATATATTTT. The full variable domain, rest sourced from reference TRBV19 and TRBJ1-3, is DGGITQSPKYLFRKEGQNVTLSCEQNLNHDAMYWYRQDPGQGLRLIYYSQIVNDFQKGDIAEGYSVSREKKESFPLTVTSAQKNPTAFYLCASHYRGGGNTIYFGEGSWLTVV.

This clone appeared a single time. The chain is built from TRBV9 and TRBJ2-3; maybe TRBD2 (5 bases). Germline V gene lookup returns CDR1 SGDLS and CDR2 YYNGEE. There are 16 residues in the CDR3. Trimming removed 4 bases at V and 2 bases at J, with 17 bases between. CDR3 residues: CASSPRPGRVTDTQYF. DNA of the CDR3: TGTGCCAGCAGCCCTCGACCGGGGAGAGTCACAGATACGCAGTATTTT. The full variable domain, in which reference TRBV9 and TRBJ2-3 provide the parts outside the CDR3, is DSGVTQTPKHLITATGQRVTLRCSPRSGDLSVYWYQQSLDQGLQFLIQYYNGEERAKGNILERFSAQQFPDLHSELNLSSLELGDSALYFCASSPRPGRVTDTQYFGPGTRLTVL.

The chain carries TRBV4-2 and TRBJ2-7; TRBD2 matches at 10 bases. V shed 6 bases and J 0 bases; nucleotides not matched to a gene: 5. The CDR3 length is 15 residues. The germline CDR1 and CDR2 sequences are LGHNA and YNFKEQ. The CDR3, as DNA: TGTGCCAGCAGATTTGGACTAGCGGTCTCCTACGAGCAGTACTTC. The encoded protein is CASRFGLAVSYEQYF.